This TCR beta chain was identified during a study of control samples from healthy donors and cancer patients. Here immunoSEQ multiplex PCR was the method, and the copy in TCRdb shows in-frame clones only, minus some. The table includes about 130,000 clones, around 90% detected once. This clone was seen a few times. Germline assignment: CDR1 MNHNY and CDR2 SVGAGI (reference sequence). There are 14 residues in the CDR3. Trimming took off 6 bases at V and 3 bases at J, with 15 bases between the two ends. Sequenced sample: blood. The clonotype was recovered from a young man in good health. The chain uses TRBV6-6 and TRBJ2-7; the D gene is possibly TRBD1 (6 bases). This chain's CDR3 is CASRRIGGGYEQYF. The CDR3 DNA reads TGTGCCAGCAGACGGATTGGGGGCGGCTACGAGCAGTACTTC.